The TCR beta chain described here comes from a study of T cells after yellow fever vaccination (dated by TCRdb to about 2019). Looking at the study overall: Libraries from fractions with low cell numbers were prepared with the SMART-Seq v4 Ultra Low Input RNA kit. To track T-cell clones before and after primary and booster YFV17D yellow fever vaccination, bulk TCR alpha and beta repertoires were sequenced longitudinally. The cohort comprised two healthy male donors, one aged 18 to 30 and one aged 30 to 40 years. Bulk PBMC replicates and cell subsets were isolated from blood drawn at multiple timepoints before and after both primary and secondary immunization. What the authors observed across the whole study: The secondary T-cell response was found to be weaker but faster than the primary response, with a peak reached on day 5 rather than on day 15. Only a couple of donors were included in the study, so the extent to which the findings can be generalized is limited. Computational filtering was needed because FACS-sorted repertoires could contain abundant contaminating clonotypes from the bulk population. A small fraction of clonotypes appeared in both the CD4 and CD8 compartments, likely as a result of convergent recombination. Most clones expanded after primary vaccination were re-detected after the booster (96% of CD4 and more than 70% of CD8), suggesting broad memory maintenance.

The CDR3 holds 12 amino acids from the cysteine to the phenylalanine. The entry retains the CDR3 DNA only, 36 bases that are in frame from base 1. The V end loses 10 bases and the J end loses 4 bases, and a stretch of 11 bases separates them. CDR1 and CDR2, looked up from the germline V gene, are MNHEY and SVGAGI. The treatment or condition label, as the study defines it: live attenuated yellow fever vaccine strain. At every blood-draw timepoint, two biological replicates of bulk PBMCs were collected. A standard Ficoll-Paque protocol was used to isolate PBMCs from peripheral blood. TriZol was used to extract RNA from bulk PBMCs, CD4 and CD8 fractions, and dextramer-positive and dextramer-negative fractions. TCR cDNA was synthesized by 5'RACE template switching, through which a universal primer site and unique molecular identifiers were introduced. cDNA synthesis was primed from both the TCR alpha and TCR beta constant segments. Two PCR steps were used to amplify libraries, with sample barcodes and sequencing adapters being added in the second step. Sequencing of the libraries was done on either Illumina HiSeq 2500 (2x100 bp) or NovaSeq (2x150 bp). The authors processed their data as follows. MIGEC handled demultiplexing of reads and collapsing into UMI consensus sequences, while MiXCR performed V(D)J alignment. Vaccine-responding clonotypes were identified with edgeR using replicate PBMC samples, with FDR below 0.01 and a log2 fold change above 5 up to day 15 being required. Each bulk clonotype received a CD4 or CD8 identity based on whether the sequenced CD4 or CD8 repertoire contained that clonotype at higher abundance. TCRdb reanalyzed the raw reads on its own, using fastp at Q25 for trimming and MiXCR for clone calling, and kept in-frame beta chains. A single entry per CDR3 protein holds the most common genes and DNA from its merged rows. For this entry, the V and J calls and clone size follow TCRdb and not the study's own pipeline. For this sample there are 450,000 to 650,000 distinct CDR3 sequences; roughly 12% appear just once. Around 15% of the sample is held by the ten biggest clonotypes.

In regard to this clonotype: The antigen it recognizes is unknown. The input lacks base qualities; no much larger clone sits a single base away.

This material consisted of PBMCs, taken on the day of the yellow fever booster vaccination. This sequence originates from a man between 25 and 39 years old who received the YFV17D yellow fever vaccine. The chain is encoded by TRBV6-5 joined to TRBJ1-5; TRBD1 might be the D gene, on 5 matching bases. The nucleotides are TGTGCCACCTGGGGGAGGAATCAGCCCCAGCATTTT. This is translated as CATWGRNQPQHF.